What follows are 7 T cell receptor beta chains derived from one specimen sequenced in a study of T cell changes during pregnancy in multiple sclerosis. Generated by immunoSEQ multiplex PCR, the TCRdb table keeps only in-frame clones and is missing some. The sample records 85,000 to 100,000 clones, 80% to 95% being singletons. Material: peripheral blood, obtained in the first trimester of pregnancy. These receptors were obtained from a female donor with multiple sclerosis, enrolled in a pregnancy study.

This clone occurred once. One junction end does not reproduce the germline sequence, and a read error may be involved. CDR3 loop: CASSLEPLGQGGDYEQYF. As DNA, the CDR3 is TGTGCTAGCAGCTTAGAGCCACTTGGGCAGGGGGGAGACTACGAGCAGTACTTC. The chain links TRBV7-7 to TRBJ2-7, with a weak D call TRBD1 (7 bases). CDR1 and CDR2 (germline): SSHAT, FNYEAQ (reference sequence). The CDR3 has 18 residues.

The chain has TRBV14 and TRBJ2-1; 10 positions agree with TRBD2. The germline V gene encodes CDR1 SGHDN and CDR2 FVKESK. There are 17 residues in the CDR3. V lost 0 bases and J lost 7; bases outside the gene matches: 9. CDR3 in DNA: TGTGCCAGCAGCCAAGACCTAGCGGGAGTAGGGGGGAATGAGCAGTTCTTC. It specifies CASSQDLAGVGGNEQFF.

This chain links TRBV28 with TRBJ1-2, with 9 bases fitting TRBD1. This CDR3 comprises 13 residues. The V and J ends lost 6 bases and 3 bases, in that order; junction bases with no gene match: 2. From germline, CDR1 is MDHEN and CDR2 SYDVKM. CDR3 protein: CASRRQGDYGYTF. The DNA for the CDR3 is TGTGCCAGCAGAAGACAGGGGGACTATGGCTACACCTTC.

This sequence joins TRBV11-2 and TRBJ2-7; 9 positions agree with TRBD1. The CDR3 extends over 14 amino acids. Germline CDR1 is SGHAT and CDR2 is FQNNGV. The ends lost 3 bases at V and 6 bases at J; junction bases unmatched: 6. In DNA, the CDR3 is TGTGCCAGCAGCTTCCTGGACAGGGGCGGCGAGCAGTACTTC. This translates into CASSFLDRGGEQYF.

The DNA for the CDR3 is TGTGCCTGCAAAAGGGGGAACTCTGGAAACACCATATATTTT. Protein sequence: CACKRGNSGNTIYF. The genes are TRBV30 and TRBJ1-3; D might be TRBD1 (6 bases). V was shortened by 6 bases and J by 0 bases, with 12 bases between the two germline ends. The CDR3 sequence is 14 residues long. Germline values: CDR1 GTSNPN, CDR2 SVGIG (reference sequence).

A remark on this clone: A read error may account for a junction end that differs from germline. The gene calls are TRBV5-1 and TRBJ2-5; 11 bases map to TRBD2. Germline lookup yields CDR1 SGHRS and CDR2 YFSETQ. The CDR3 is 16 residues long. The CDR3 sequence is CASSLVGTSGQGTQYF. Written as DNA, the CDR3 is TGCGCCAGCAGCTTGGTCGGGACTAGCGGCCAAGGGACCCAGTACTTC.

J is TRBJ2-7 and V is TRBV19; 9 bases fit TRBD1. Per the germline V gene, CDR1 is LNHDA and CDR2 is SQIVND (reference sequence). This CDR3 has 16 residues. After removal of 3 bases from V and 1 base from J, the junction contained 7 bases not matched to a gene. The CDR3 region has the DNA TGTGCCAGTAGTATGGACAGGGGAGGGTCGTCCTACGAGCAGTACTTC. It yields the protein CASSMDRGGSSYEQYF.